This TCR beta chain was retrieved from a study of T cell repertoires in cytomegalovirus infection. The study's findings and limits: Dominating the ex vivo response were TCR beta clonotypes that were CMV-specific and HLA-C-restricted.

This clonotype was seen ten or more times. What it binds is unknown. The V gene's germline CDR1 is DFQATT and CDR2 SNEGSKA (reference sequence). CDR3 length equals 15 residues. With V trimmed by 6 bases and J by 0 bases, 8 bases remained unmatched. TCRdb recomputed calls from the reads with MiXCR, one row per CDR3 protein. The sample carries around 210,000 distinct CDR3 sequences, approximately 7% recorded once. The source of this sequence is a human donor in good health (CMV status not recorded). Some clones in this sample may be carry-over from other donors' samples. Sequenced: PBMCs. The rearrangement links TRBV20-1 to TRBJ1-3; 7 bases fit TRBD1. This CDR3 reads CSANYRGTSGNTIYF. The CDR3 region has the DNA TGCAGTGCCAACTACAGGGGCACCTCTGGAAACACCATATATTTT.